This T cell receptor (beta chain) was found in a study of T-cell memory formation after mild COVID-19 (dated by TCRdb to about 2021). Background on the whole study: Most TCR sequence clusters were specific to one of the two donors. T-cell clones expanding and contracting after mild COVID-19 in a couple of donors were tracked by longitudinal TCRalpha and TCRbeta repertoire sequencing. The cohort comprised two young, previously healthy adult volunteers, one female and one male. The research as a whole found: SARS-CoV-2 specificity was not confirmed for the second-wave clones peaking on day 37. Contracting CD4+ clones appeared mostly in the CM and EM memory subsets, whereas CD8+ clones were enriched in EMRA. Clones contracting from day 15 to 85 had balanced CD4/CD8 phenotypes, while a second wave expanding from day 15 to 37 was biased towards CD4+. Some responding clones were detected in pre-infection memory, suggesting pre-existing cross-reactive memory T cells joined the SARS-CoV-2 response. Only a couple of mild cases were covered in the study, and larger cohorts including severe cases with pre-infection samples were considered necessary.

In the case of this clonotype: No cognate antigen has been identified for it. There are no base qualities to consult, and no much larger clone falls within one base.

From the germline V gene, CDR1 is SGHRS and CDR2 is YFSETQ. From the cysteine through the phenylalanine, the CDR3 covers 14 amino acids. Only the CDR3 DNA is retained, 42 bases long and in frame from the first base. V gives up 4 bases and J gives up 1 base, and the segment between their germline ends measures 11 bases. PBMCs were isolated by Ficoll-Paque density gradient centrifugation. TCRdb names Illumina NovaSeq 6000 as the instrument used. Using 5'RACE with constant-segment primers, TCRalpha and TCRbeta cDNA libraries were constructed, with sample barcodes and unique molecular identifiers added in the process. Trizol reagent was used to extract RNA from every sample. Libraries were amplified in two PCR steps, with a second sample barcode and Illumina TruSeq adapters added in the second step. Libraries were sequenced on an Illumina NovaSeq with 2 x 150 bp paired-end reads. The original pipeline was this. Demultiplexing of reads and collapsing into UMI-guided consensus sequences were performed with migec v1.2.7. Using mixcr v2.1.11, the UMI consensuses were aligned to TRA and TRB V and J templates and assembled into clonotypes. A clonotype was counted as expanded or contracted only if both edgeR and NoisET called the change significant, with noise models trained on biological replicates. edgeR calls used a false discovery rate-adjusted p below 0.01 and a log2 fold-change threshold of 1. As an exploratory analysis of dynamics, max-normalized trajectories of the 1000 most abundant clonotypes were examined by PCA with hierarchical clustering. Each responding clone was given a CD4 or CD8 phenotype based on the CD4+ and CD8+ repertoires, which had been sequenced separately. TCRdb passed the public sequencing reads through fastp at Q25 and MiXCR, retaining productive beta sequences. Duplicate CDR3 protein sequences are folded into a single record with the most common DNA and genes. None of the V and J calls come from the authors' own analysis; TCRdb made them. The sample data list approximately 190,000 distinct CDR3 sequences, and around 19% of these were observed just once. The ten top clones hold 2.4% of the sample.

The receptor was derived from an adult woman who had mild COVID-19 (a few samples of this study predate the infection). The sample titles of this study are shuffled in the database, so cell type and time point are left out; the donor was told from shared clones. The chain couples TRBV5-1 to TRBJ1-2; the D gene is unclear. The sequenced sample consisted of PBMCs or a T cell subset sorted from them (not recorded which). CDR3 region: CASSPGGNNYGYTF. The sequenced DNA: TGCGCCAGCAGCCCCGGCGGGAATAACTATGGCTACACCTTC.